A selection of T cell receptor beta chains follows, all from one sample in a study of cytomegalovirus exposure and HLA in healthy donors. Profiling relied on immunoSEQ multiplex PCR, and the TCRdb table lists in-frame clones only, not all of them. The sample contains some 160,000 clones, 70% to 80% of which appear only once. The sample comprised PBMCs. The receptors were sampled from a man aged 40-50 years in good health and CMV-seronegative. CDR3s include the opening cysteine and the closing phenylalanine or tryptophan. A D gene is named only where the DNA matches it firmly. Clone size is given for some rows only: seen once, a few or many times, or a class if the clone is expanded.

abundance,d_gene,v_gene,j_gene,CDR3aa,CDR3nt
NA,NA,TRBV28,TRBJ1-1,CASSLGNTEAFF,TGTGCCAGCAGTCTCGGGAACACTGAAGCTTTCTTT
NA,NA,TRBV9,TRBJ2-1,CASSVVSGSYNEQFF,TGTGCCAGCAGCGTAGTAAGCGGCTCCTACAATGAGCAGTTCTTC
NA,TRBD2,TRBV27,TRBJ2-5,CASRPLAGEETQYF,TGTGCCAGCAGACCTTTAGCGGGAGAAGAGACCCAGTACTTC
NA,NA,TRBV6-6,TRBJ1-1,CASSYAGGPYTEAFF,TGTGCCAGCAGTTACGCGGGGGGCCCATACACTGAAGCTTTCTTT
NA,NA,TRBV27,TRBJ1-1,CASSLWGEGMNTEAFF,TGTGCCAGCAGTTTATGGGGAGAGGGAATGAACACTGAAGCTTTCTTT
NA,TRBD1,TRBV7-9,TRBJ1-1,CASSFIGTGNTEAFF,TGTGCCAGCAGCTTTATAGGGACAGGGAACACTGAAGCTTTCTTT
NA,NA,TRBV2,TRBJ1-4,CASRGGQEKLFF,TGTGCCAGCAGGGGGGGGCAGGAAAAACTGTTTTTT
NA,TRBD2,TRBV27,TRBJ2-5,CASSIAGGRYQETQYF,TGTGCCAGCAGTATAGCGGGAGGGAGGTACCAAGAGACCCAGTACTTC
NA,NA,TRBV7-2,TRBJ1-1,CASSLEPGLTEAFF,TGTGCCAGCAGCTTAGAGCCAGGCCTCACTGAAGCTTTCTTT
NA,TRBD1,TRBV2,TRBJ1-6,CASRVEGQGANSPLHF,TGTGCCAGCAGGGTAGAGGGACAGGGGGCGAATTCACCCCTCCACTTT
few,NA,TRBV16,TRBJ1-2,CASSLRPGYGYTF,TGTGCCAGCAGCCTCCGCCCGGGCTATGGCTACACCTTC
NA,NA,TRBV18,TRBJ2-1,CASSSLAEYNEQFF,TGTGCCAGCTCATCCTTAGCGGAGTACAATGAGCAGTTCTTC
NA,TRBD2,TRBV6-5,TRBJ2-7,CASSYSHSGGSYEQYF,TGTGCCAGCAGTTACTCCCACTCGGGGGGCTCCTACGAGCAGTACTTC
NA,TRBD1,TRBV18,TRBJ1-1,CASSPAGGRDTEAFF,TGTGCCAGCTCACCGGCAGGGGGCAGGGACACTGAAGCTTTCTTT
NA,NA,TRBV6-5,TRBJ2-1,CASSYLARVGEQFF,TGTGCCAGCAGTTACCTAGCCCGAGTGGGTGAGCAGTTCTTC
NA,TRBD2,TRBV6-6,TRBJ2-1,CASRKGLAGGGDEQFF,TGTGCCAGCAGGAAAGGACTAGCGGGAGGTGGTGATGAGCAGTTCTTC
NA,TRBD2,TRBV30,TRBJ2-7,CAWSGLAGVDEQYF,TGTGCCTGGAGTGGCCTAGCGGGAGTCGACGAGCAGTACTTC
NA,TRBD1,TRBV28,TRBJ1-2,CASKTPGQGKRYTF,TGTGCCAGCAAAACCCCGGGACAGGGAAAGCGATACACCTTC
NA,NA,TRBV5-6,TRBJ1-6,CASSLGGQYYNSPLHF,TGTGCCAGCAGCCTGGGAGGACAGTACTATAATTCACCCCTCCACTTT
NA,TRBD1,TRBV19,TRBJ1-5,CASKSEGAYSNQPQHF,TGTGCCTCTAAAAGCGAGGGGGCGTATAGCAATCAGCCCCAGCATTTT
NA,TRBD2,TRBV7-3,TRBJ2-3,CASSWSGSADTQYF,TGTGCCAGCAGCTGGAGCGGGAGTGCAGATACGCAGTATTTT
NA,NA,TRBV6-5,TRBJ1-2,CASQGGSGGYTF,TGTGCCAGCCAGGGAGGGTCAGGTGGCTACACCTTC
NA,NA,TRBV19,TRBJ2-5,CASSLTDSQETQYF,TGTGCCAGTAGCCTGACCGACAGCCAAGAGACCCAGTACTTC
few,NA,TRBV4-1,TRBJ1-1,CASSQLTAKNTEAFF,TGCGCCAGCAGCCAGCTGACAGCTAAGAACACTGAAGCTTTCTTT
NA,NA,TRBV7-3,TRBJ1-5,CASSLGTTGQPQHF,TGTGCCAGCAGCCTAGGCACGACGGGTCAGCCCCAGCATTTT
NA,NA,TRBV7-7,TRBJ1-3,CASSFSYGSGNTIYF,TGTGCCAGCAGCTTCTCTTACGGCTCTGGAAACACCATATATTTT
few,NA,TRBV29-1,TRBJ2-5,CSVDGSQETQYF,TGCAGCGTTGATGGCAGCCAAGAGACCCAGTACTTC
NA,TRBD1,TRBV5-1,TRBJ2-7,CASSLGTGYEQYF,TGCGCCAGCAGCTTGGGGACAGGCTACGAGCAGTACTTC
NA,TRBD1,TRBV11-2,TRBJ1-2,CASSPQPLRGRDYGYTF,TGTGCCAGCAGCCCCCAACCGCTAAGGGGGCGCGACTATGGCTACACCTTC
NA,TRBD2,TRBV5-5,TRBJ2-3,CASSFKADPGTSGVFTQYF,TGTGCCAGCAGCTTTAAAGCCGACCCCGGGACTAGCGGGGTATTTACGCAGTATTTT
few,NA,TRBV7-9,TRBJ2-5,CASSPDSTRETQYF,TGTGCCAGCAGCCCCGACTCAACCCGGGAGACCCAGTACTTC
NA,NA,TRBV7-3,TRBJ2-3,CASGLAPTDTQYF,TGTGCCAGCGGATTAGCGCCCACAGATACGCAGTATTTT
once,TRBD2,TRBV11-2,TRBJ2-3,CASSSRTRWTDTQYF,TGTGCCAGCAGCTCACGGACTAGATGGACAGATACGCAGTATTTT
NA,NA,TRBV9,TRBJ2-1,CASSVGETGEQFF,TGTGCCAGCAGCGTCGGGGAGACGGGTGAGCAGTTCTTC
NA,TRBD1,TRBV18,TRBJ1-3,CASSPSGTGGRGGNTIYF,TGTGCCAGCTCACCCTCCGGGACAGGGGGTAGAGGTGGAAACACCATATATTTT
NA,NA,TRBV6-5,TRBJ1-1,CASSSSARGPAFF,TGTGCCAGCAGTTCAAGCGCCAGGGGTCCTGCTTTCTTT
NA,TRBD2,TRBV28,TRBJ2-2,CASSPRLAGGKGTGELFF,TGTGCCAGCAGTCCTAGACTAGCGGGAGGGAAGGGCACCGGGGAGCTGTTTTTT
NA,NA,TRBV19,TRBJ2-3,CASSPRATDTQYF,TGTGCCAGTAGTCCCCGCGCAACAGATACGCAGTATTTT
NA,NA,TRBV6-5,TRBJ1-1,CASSYTGGTEAFF,TGTGCCAGCAGTTATACGGGGGGCACTGAGGCTTTCTTT
once,TRBD2,TRBV5-4,TRBJ2-5,CASSPRGGLETQYF,TGTGCCAGCAGCCCCCGGGGAGGGCTAGAGACCCAGTACTTC
NA,TRBD1,TRBV5-1,TRBJ2-5,CASSLAGQAGETQYF,TGCGCCAGCAGCTTGGCCGGACAGGCCGGGGAGACCCAGTACTTC
NA,NA,TRBV30,TRBJ2-1,CAWSPSSGEQFF,TGTGCCTGGAGTCCCTCATCGGGGGAGCAGTTCTTC
NA,TRBD2,TRBV2,TRBJ2-2,CASRGTSGSQITELFF,TGTGCCAGCAGAGGGACTAGCGGGAGTCAAATAACGGAGCTGTTTTTT
few,NA,TRBV9,TRBJ2-1,CASSVAWGDNEQFF,TGTGCCAGCAGCGTAGCTTGGGGGGACAATGAGCAGTTCTTC
NA,TRBD2,TRBV5-1,TRBJ2-7,CASSPLGSGRSHEQYF,TGCGCCAGCAGCCCACTCGGTAGCGGGAGAAGCCACGAGCAGTACTTC
once,NA,TRBV5-1,TRBJ1-5,CASSSAGQQPQHF,TGCGCCAGCAGCTCGGCGGGGCAGCAGCCCCAGCATTTT
NA,NA,TRBV5-1,TRBJ1-1,CASSLQGEDTEAFF,TGCGCCAGCAGCTTGCAAGGGGAGGACACTGAAGCTTTCTTT
NA,TRBD2,TRBV7-7,TRBJ2-3,CASSKGLAGGADTQYF,TGTGCCAGCAGCAAGGGACTAGCGGGAGGAGCAGATACGCAGTATTTT
NA,TRBD1,TRBV9,TRBJ1-2,CASSVPGGRLGYTF,TGTGCCAGCAGCGTCCCAGGGGGCAGGTTGGGCTACACCTTC
few,TRBD1,TRBV6-6,TRBJ1-1,CASVTPGGGTEAFF,TGTGCCAGCGTAACTCCAGGGGGTGGGACTGAAGCTTTCTTT